The entry below gives a single T cell receptor beta chain sequence along with its context. This clone appeared once. What this receptor recognizes is not known. The record has no base qualities; no much larger clone is one base away. Inclusive of the bounding cysteine and phenylalanine, the CDR3 is 15 residues long. Only the CDR3 region is kept as DNA, spanning 45 bases read in frame from base 1. Deletion took 4 bases off V and 0 bases off J, with a span of 10 bases between the germline ends. In the germline V gene, CDR1 corresponds to MDHEN and CDR2 to SYDVKM. The data are from a study of control samples from healthy donors and cancer patients (dated by TCRdb to about 2020). Library preparation employed the immunoSEQ multiplex PCR assay. In TCRdb, the immuneACCESS table is reduced to in-frame sequences with V and J assigned. These tables do not hold every clone; where another copy was compared, an unresolved V gene accounts for under half, and the others remain unexplained. The table for this sample lists 22,000 or so clones; around 90% of them were counted only once. The ten top clones hold about 9% of the sample.

The rearrangement combines TRBV28 with TRBJ1-5; the D gene is unclear. The sample taken for sequencing was PBMCs. This receptor was identified in a woman between 55 and 75 years old with head and neck cancer. The DNA sequence is as follows: TGTGCCAGCAGTTCGCCACACGATAGCAATCAGCCCCAGCATTTT. It encodes CASSSPHDSNQPQHF.